Following are 26 T cell receptor beta chains from one sample sequenced in a study of Ad26.COV2.S vaccination and SARS-CoV-2 variants. Clones were sequenced by immunoSEQ multiplex PCR, and TCRdb holds only the in-frame ones, with some missing. The sample shows a few hundred thousand clones, roughly 84% of them seen only once. Treatment denoted: some 20 received Ad26.COV2.S at low or high dose, single or two shots; five or six received placebo; per-sample allocation not given. It was on day 63 after the first vaccine or placebo injection that samples were taken. Sequences were derived from peripheral blood, sampled in a trial of Ad26.COV2.S vaccine versus placebo. The source of these receptors is a person between 18 and 65 years old who received the Ad26.COV2.S COVID-19 vaccine or a placebo.

This chain uses TRBV9 with TRBJ2-3; D not certain. Trimming removed 0 bases from V and 8 bases from J, with 4 bases in between. The CDR3 runs 11 residues. Germline assignment: CDR1 SGDLS and CDR2 YYNGEE. CDR3 nucleotide sequence: TGTGCCAGCAGCGTAGGGGGTACGCAGTATTTT. This sequence encodes CASSVGGTQYF.

DNA for the CDR3: TGTGCCAGCAGTTACTCCAGGGCCACTGAAGCTTTCTTT. Encoded protein: CASSYSRATEAFF. The chain combines TRBV6-5 with TRBJ1-1; maybe TRBD1 (5 bases). Germline V gives CDR1 MNHEY, CDR2 SVGAGI. CDR3 size: 13 residues. V lost 0 bases and J 4 bases, leaving 6 bases between the germline ends.

This rearrangement joins TRBV7-9 to TRBJ2-3; 12 nucleotides line up with TRBD1. The CDR3 sequence is 15 residues long. The J segment lost 4 bases and the V segment lost 5 bases, leaving 4 bases of the junction unmatched. Germline lookup yields CDR1 SEHNR and CDR2 FQNEAQ (reference sequence). In nucleotides, the CDR3 is TGTGCCAGCAGCCCGGGACAGGGGGCCGCAGATACGCAGTATTTT. Its translation: CASSPGQGAADTQYF. The full variable domain, its missing parts supplied by reference TRBV7-9 and TRBJ2-3, is DTGVSQNPRHKITKRGQNVTFRCDPISEHNRLYWYRQTLGQGPEFLTYFQNEAQLEKSRLLSDRFSAERPKGSFSTLEIQRTEQGDSAMYLCASSPGQGAADTQYFGPGTRLTVL.

This chain connects TRBV20-1 to TRBJ2-5, with D unclear. Germline-derived CDR1 and CDR2 are DFQATT and SNEGSKA (reference sequence). The V end was cut by 2 bases, the J end by 5 bases, with 6 bases between. There are 11 residues in the CDR3. The CDR3 protein is CSARSLETQYF. CDR3 bases: TGCAGTGCTAGAAGTTTGGAGACCCAGTACTTC.

V and J are TRBV7-8 and TRBJ1-2; no definite D call. The V gene's germline CDR1 is SGHVS and CDR2 FQNEAQ. V was trimmed by 5 bases and J by 8 bases, leaving 12 bases between them. This CDR3 region has 12 residues. CDR3 in DNA: TGTGCCAGCAGCCCTAGTAGGAGAGGCTACACCTTC. Protein: CASSPSRRGYTF.

The rearrangement links TRBV6-5 to TRBJ2-5; D ambiguous. Germline loops: CDR1 MNHEY, CDR2 SVGAGI. This CDR3 is 13 amino acids long. V dropped 7 bases and J dropped 4 bases, with 13 bases sitting between them. CDR3 sequence: CASTPRTPETQYF. CDR3 nucleotide sequence: TGTGCCAGCACTCCTAGGACGCCAGAGACCCAGTACTTC.

The chain links TRBV6-5 to TRBJ2-1; TRBD1 aligns across 9 bases. Germline V gene lookup returns CDR1 MNHEY and CDR2 SVGAGI. The length of the CDR3 is 14 residues. V shed 8 bases, J shed 7 bases, and the junction held 9 bases outside the gene matches. The CDR3 sequence is CASPRQGVKNEQFF. CDR3 DNA sequence: TGTGCCAGCCCAAGACAGGGGGTGAAAAATGAGCAGTTCTTC.

The V gene is TRBV13, the J gene TRBJ1-2, with TRBD1 matching 12 bases. Germline V gene sequence: CDR1 PRHDT, CDR2 FYEKMQ (reference sequence). The CDR3 loop spans 16 amino acids. With V trimmed by 5 bases and J by 6 bases, 10 bases remained unmatched. The CDR3 nucleotides read TGTGCCAGCAGCCCCCTCAGGGACAGGGGGCGGGATGGCTACACCTTC. Translated: CASSPLRDRGRDGYTF.

The chain combines TRBV5-1 with TRBJ2-7; 7 bases are shared with TRBD1. V was clipped by 4 bases and J by 3 bases; unmatched bases: 10. This CDR3 has 15 residues. Germline V gene sequence: CDR1 SGHRS, CDR2 YFSETQ. The CDR3 bases are TGCGCCAGCAGCGTCCTCCGACAGGGTAACTACGAGCAGTACTTC. Its translation: CASSVLRQGNYEQYF.

The rearrangement uses TRBV5-1 and TRBJ2-1; possibly TRBD2 for D (6 bases). Germline V CDR1 and CDR2: SGHRS, YFSETQ. With 0 bases removed from V and 2 bases from J, the gap between germline ends came to 12 bases. The length of the CDR3 is 16 residues. This CDR3 is CASSLGGTDAYNEQFF. CDR3 DNA: TGCGCCAGCAGCTTGGGTGGGACTGATGCCTACAATGAGCAGTTCTTC.

The chain is built from TRBV3-1 (or the pseudogene TRBV3-2) and TRBJ2-5, with 10 bases that match TRBD2. The germline V gene encodes CDR1 LGHDT and CDR2 YNNKEL (reference sequence). V lost 0 bases to trimming and J lost 5 bases; unmatched junction nucleotides: 6. CDR3 size: 16 residues. The CDR3 sequence: CASSQDPASGGETQYF. CDR3 DNA sequence: TGTGCCAGCAGCCAAGATCCGGCTAGCGGGGGTGAGACCCAGTACTTC.

The V gene is TRBV7-8, the J gene TRBJ1-2; D is unresolved. Germline V gene data show CDR1 as SGHVS and CDR2 as FQNEAQ. The V and J ends lost 1 base and 7 bases respectively, with 16 bases between them. This CDR3 contains 15 residues. The CDR3 is CASSLEGFGGSGYTF. The CDR3 bases are TGTGCCAGCAGCTTAGAAGGGTTTGGTGGGTCTGGCTACACCTTC.

The chain combines TRBV7-8 with TRBJ2-4; 10 bases fit TRBD1. V was clipped by 4 bases and J by 2 bases; unmatched bases: 11. The germline V gene encodes CDR1 SGHVS and CDR2 FQNEAQ. The CDR3 totals 18 residues. In nucleotides, the CDR3 is TGTGCCAGCAGCTCCACCGGGACAGGGGTTTTGTCCAAAAACATTCAGTACTTC. This sequence encodes CASSSTGTGVLSKNIQYF.

V usage is TRBV6-2 or TRBV6-3 and J usage is TRBJ1-1, with D tentatively TRBD1 (5 bases). Germline V gene data show CDR1 as MNHEY and CDR2 as SVGEGT. The CDR3 has 14 amino acids. V lost 6 bases and J lost 0, with 11 bases in between. The CDR3 sequence is CASSKGVMNTEAFF. CDR3 coding DNA: TGTGCCAGCAGCAAAGGGGTAATGAACACTGAAGCTTTCTTT.

V is TRBV19 and J is TRBJ2-7; 7 bases map to TRBD1. Germline V gene lookup returns CDR1 LNHDA and CDR2 SQIVND (reference sequence). The length of the CDR3 is 15 residues. With V trimmed by 3 bases and J by 3 bases, 8 bases remained unmatched. CDR3 DNA: TGTGCCAGTAGTATTGTAGGGGGCATTCGCTACGAGCAGTACTTC. This codes for CASSIVGGIRYEQYF.

The V and J genes are TRBV27 and TRBJ1-5, with 7 positions matching TRBD1. CDR1 is MNHEY, CDR2 SMNVEV, per germline (reference sequence). This CDR3 comprises 14 residues. The junction had 7 bases not matched to a gene; V was cut back by 6 bases and J by 5 bases. The CDR3 DNA reads as TGTGCCAGCAGGCCGGGACAGAACTATCAGCCCCAGCATTTT. Translating gives CASRPGQNYQPQHF.

V usage is TRBV6-6 and J usage is TRBJ1-2, with no clear D. Germline V lookup: CDR1 MNHNY, CDR2 SVGAGI (reference sequence). The V gene lost 8 bases and the J gene lost 8 bases, with 15 bases spanning the gap. The CDR3 sequence is 12 residues long. The CDR3: CASLRRDSGYTF. CDR3 DNA sequence: TGTGCCAGCCTCCGAAGGGATTCGGGCTACACCTTC.

J is TRBJ1-2 and V is TRBV7-3, with D possibly TRBD1 on 6 matching bases. CDR3 size: 13 residues. From germline, CDR1 is SGHTA and CDR2 FQGTGA. V gave up 5 bases and J gave up 4 bases, with 11 bases separating them. The CDR3 DNA follows: TGTGCCAGCAGCCCGGGGACAAGCTATGGCTACACCTTC. This codes for CASSPGTSYGYTF.

The chain joins TRBV5-6 to TRBJ1-2, with D perhaps matching TRBD1 (6 bases). This CDR3 is 13 amino acids long. Germline CDR1 is SGHDT and CDR2 is YYEEEE. The V and J ends lost 2 bases and 8 bases respectively, with 13 bases between them. The CDR3 loop is CASSFWGRSGYTF. The DNA for the CDR3 is TGTGCCAGCAGCTTTTGGGGGCGAAGCGGCTACACCTTC.

This chain's CDR3 is CASSPGDRAGNEQYF. The CDR3 region has the DNA TGTGCCAGCTCACCCGGCGACAGGGCAGGGAACGAGCAGTACTTC. The V call is TRBV18, the J call TRBJ2-7, with 7 bases fitting TRBD1. Germline CDR1 reads KGHSH; CDR2 reads LQKENI. The CDR3 covers 15 residues. Losses at the gene ends were 3 bases for V and 5 bases for J; bases not matched to a gene: 10.

The chain has TRBV9 and TRBJ2-1, with 9 bases matching TRBD1. This CDR3 comprises 15 residues. Per the germline V gene, CDR1 is SGDLS and CDR2 is YYNGEE. The J segment lost 5 bases and the V segment lost 0 bases, leaving 3 bases of the junction unmatched. The CDR3 region has the DNA TGTGCCAGCAGCGTAGGGGGACAGGGAGACAATGAGCAGTTCTTC. Translation gives CASSVGGQGDNEQFF.

J is TRBJ1-4 and V is TRBV19, with D unclear. The length of the CDR3 is 14 residues. Germline assignment: CDR1 LNHDA and CDR2 SQIVND (reference sequence). V was trimmed by 6 bases and J by 2 bases, leaving 10 bases between them. In nucleotides, the CDR3 is TGTGCCAGTAGCGTCCTAGGCACTAATGAAAAACTGTTTTTT. Translated, it gives CASSVLGTNEKLFF.

This chain uses TRBV11-2 with TRBJ2-7, with D perhaps matching TRBD1 or TRBD2 (5 bases each). The CDR3 runs 14 residues. With 5 bases removed from V and 3 bases from J, the gap between germline ends came to 14 bases. Germline V gives CDR1 SGHAT, CDR2 FQNNGV. CDR3 in DNA: TGTGCCAGCAGCCAAGGGTCTGGGGGCTACGAGCAGTACTTC. This codes for CASSQGSGGYEQYF.

This chain connects TRBV6-1 to TRBJ2-7; 8 bases are shared with TRBD1. Germline V gives CDR1 MNHNS, CDR2 SASEGT. The CDR3 length is 16 residues. The junction had 9 bases not matched to a gene; V was cut back by 3 bases and J by 2 bases. The CDR3 here is CASSDRPGTGPYEQYF. CDR3 nucleotides: TGTGCCAGCAGTGATCGCCCCGGGACAGGACCCTACGAGCAGTACTTC.

The chain uses TRBV18 and TRBJ2-7, with 9 bases that match TRBD2. Germline V gives CDR1 KGHSH, CDR2 LQKENI. The CDR3 extends over 14 amino acids. J gave up 5 bases and V 3 bases, and 5 bases lay outside the gene matches. CDR3 sequence: CASSPETSGHEQYF. CDR3 in DNA: TGTGCCAGCTCACCCGAGACTAGCGGCCACGAGCAGTACTTC.

The chain couples TRBV7-3 to TRBJ2-1, with 10 bases fitting TRBD2. In germline, CDR1 is SGHTA, CDR2 FQGTGA. CDR3 length equals 19 residues. V shed 3 bases and J 2 bases; nucleotides not matched to a gene: 13. The CDR3 nucleotides read TGTGCCAGCAGCTTGAACGAACTAGCGGGGTTGCCTCCCTACAATGAGCAGTTCTTC. Residues: CASSLNELAGLPPYNEQFF.